The TCR beta chain described here comes from a study of blood T cell repertoires in COVID-19. Deletions cut 4 bases from V and 4 bases from J, with 13 bases between. CDR3 length: 14 amino acids. Germline CDR1 is SNHLY and CDR2 is FYNNEI. The data were produced by immunoSEQ multiplex PCR, yet TCRdb's version contains in-frame clones alone and is incomplete. The sample holds approximately 300,000 clones; approximately 91% are singletons and the top ten take about 11%. The sample taken for sequencing was peripheral blood. The TCR originated in a woman aged 30 to 39 with COVID-19, enrolled during active disease. The chain links TRBV2 to TRBJ1-2; maybe TRBD1 (6 bases). CDR3 DNA sequence: TGTGCCAGCAGTGGCCAGGGGACGGGCTATGGCTACACCTTC. Protein product: CASSGQGTGYGYTF.